These 9 T cell receptor beta chains originate from one sample sequenced in a study of regulatory T cells in long-lasting Graves disease. Time point of the sample: newly diagnosed GD, antithyroid drugs for less than 3 months. The TCR library was prepared using RNA isolated from PBMCs. Investigators prepared the TCR beta libraries by applying iRepertoire HTBI primers and Arm-PCR of CDR3 regions. TCRdb fed the multiplex PCR reads into MiXCR, producing one record per CDR3 protein. The sample consists of 500,000 or so distinct CDR3 sequences, less than 15% of them appearing once. These data are also associated with another study on T cells in Graves' hyperthyroidism and ophthalmopathy.

Material: peripheral blood mononuclear cells (PBMCs), obtained at new diagnosis, from a patient treated with antithyroid drugs. The receptor source for this set is a woman in her fifties or sixties with Graves disease.

The chain is built from TRBV5-6 and TRBJ2-4, with D unclear. CDR1 is SGHDT and CDR2 is YYEEEE in the germline V gene. The CDR3 extends over 12 amino acids. V was cut by 5 bases and J by 6 bases, with 9 bases left in between. CDR3 in DNA: TGTGCCAGCAGTAGATTCGGAAACATTCAGTACTTC. Encoded protein: CASSRFGNIQYF. The full variable domain, its missing parts supplied by reference TRBV5-6 and TRBJ2-4, is DAGVTQSPTHLIKTRGQQVTLRCSPKSGHDTVSWYQQALGQGPQFIFQYYEEEERQRGNFPDRFSGHQFPNYSSELNVNALLLGDSALYLCASSRFGNIQYFGAGTRLSVL.

This clonotype was seen a few times. The chain recombines TRBV27 with TRBJ1-2; possible D gene TRBD1, 6 bases. Trimming took 4 bases from V and 7 from J, leaving 10 bases between them. The CDR3 spans 12 residues. From germline, CDR1 is MNHEY and CDR2 SMNVEV (reference sequence). The CDR3, as DNA: TGTGCCAGCAGTTCAGGGGATCTTGGCTACACCTTC. Protein sequence: CASSSGDLGYTF.

This clonotype came up many times. This chain links TRBV6-9 with TRBJ2-1; TRBD2 might be the D (6 bases). Germline CDR1 and CDR2: MNHGY and SVAAGI. CDR3 length: 16 residues. V was shortened by 0 bases and J by 9 bases, with 18 bases between the two germline ends. The CDR3 is CASSYSRNTLSGEQFF. CDR3 bases: TGTGCCAGCAGTTATTCTCGTAACACACTTAGCGGTGAGCAGTTCTTC.

This clonotype was observed many times. The gene calls are TRBV27 and TRBJ2-1, with TRBD2 matching 13 bases. The ends lost 6 bases at V and 6 bases at J; junction bases unmatched: 5. Germline CDR1 is MNHEY and CDR2 is SMNVEV (reference sequence). The CDR3 totals 15 residues. CDR3 in amino acids: CASSRLAGGINEQFF. The CDR3 DNA reads as TGTGCCAGCAGCCGACTAGCGGGAGGCATCAATGAGCAGTTCTTC.

This clonotype was detected ten times or more. The chain joins TRBV12-3 or TRBV12-4 to TRBJ1-2; TRBD1 matches 11 bases. The CDR3 covers 16 residues. The J segment lost 0 bases and the V segment lost 5 bases, leaving 5 bases of the junction unmatched. CDR3 sequence: CASSIGQGATNYGYTF. The CDR3, as DNA: TGTGCCAGCAGTATCGGACAGGGGGCTACTAACTATGGCTACACCTTC.

This clonotype was detected only a few times. The rearrangement joins TRBV29-1 to TRBJ1-2; no definite D call. The V gene's germline CDR1 is SQVTM and CDR2 ANQGSEA. V shed 7 bases and J shed 7 bases, with 19 bases lying between them. The CDR3 spans 13 residues. This CDR3 reads CSGYSARGAGYTF. CDR3 nucleotides: TGCAGCGGGTACAGCGCCAGAGGAGCTGGCTACACCTTC. Together with reference TRBV29-1 and TRBJ1-2, the CDR3 gives the full variable domain: SAVISQKPSRDICQRGTSLTIQCQVDSQVTMMFWYRQQPGQSLTLIATANQGSEATYESGFVIDKFPISRPNLTFSTLTVSNMSPEDSSIYLCSGYSARGAGYTFGSGTRLTVV.

The sample holds one count of this clonotype. This sequence joins TRBV9 and TRBJ1-6, with D unclear. The germline V gene encodes CDR1 SGDLS and CDR2 YYNGEE. Trimming shortened V by 3 bases and J by 5 bases, and 15 bases separated the two germline ends. The CDR3 loop spans 16 amino acids. The CDR3 loop reads CASSALPSSDNSPLHF. As DNA, the CDR3 is TGTGCCAGCAGCGCCCTACCTAGCAGCGATAATTCACCCCTCCACTTT.

The sample holds a few counts of this clonotype. The chain is built from TRBV5-1 and TRBJ2-7, with 8 bases lining up with TRBD2. The CDR3 covers 15 residues. CDR1 is SGHRS, CDR2 YFSETQ, per germline. V was pared by 4 bases and J by 5 bases, with 11 bases of the junction left unmatched. CDR3 in DNA: TGCGCCAGCAGCCCTACTAGCGGAGCCCCCCACGAGCAGTACTTC. Encoded protein: CASSPTSGAPHEQYF.

This clonotype was seen more than once but under ten times. The chain carries TRBV20-1 and TRBJ2-7; 14 nucleotides match TRBD2. Losses at the gene ends were 5 bases for V and 2 bases for J; bases not matched to a gene: 5. CDR1 is DFQATT and CDR2 is SNEGSKA in the germline V gene (reference sequence). This CDR3 is built from 15 residues. The CDR3 region is CSAPTSGRAPYEQYF. Here the CDR3 DNA reads TGCAGTGCTCCGACTAGCGGGAGGGCCCCCTACGAGCAGTACTTC.